The 20 T cell receptor beta chains reported below all come from one sample, sequenced in a study of tumor-infiltrating lymphocytes in primary liver carcinoma. Reverse transcription of 500 ng total RNA with a constant-region primer produced TCR beta cDNA. Nested multiplex PCR, run for three rounds with slightly modified ARM-PCR, yielded TCR beta libraries. Forward primers for TRBV1-TRBV30 and a C-beta reverse primer served the first two PCR rounds, at about 10 cycles each. TCRdb itself ran the multiplex PCR reads through MiXCR, one entry per CDR3 protein. The sample gives hundreds of thousands of distinct CDR3 sequences, 55% to 65% of which show up once; about 8.4% is in the top ten. Blood RNA was derived from unsorted whole blood, and germline DNA was extracted too. The sequencing sample was made of peripheral blood. The receptors come from a man aged 40-49 years with primary liver carcinoma and hepatitis B virus infection.

Comment on this clonotype: A read error may produce the germline difference seen at one junction end. The chain employs TRBV12-3 or TRBV12-4 and TRBJ1-2; 9 bases are a match to TRBD1. CDR3 length equals 15 residues. The CDR3: CASSLGTGANYGCTF. The DNA of the CDR3 is TGTGCCAGCAGTTTAGGGACAGGGGCTAACTATGGCTGCACCTTC.

A note on this clonotype: A single base separates this from a much larger clone, so it may be a read error. This chain joins TRBV7-8 and TRBJ2-7; D remains ambiguous. CDR1 SGHVS and CDR2 FQNEAQ come from the germline V gene. The CDR3 contains 13 residues. CDR3 DNA sequence: TGTACCAGCAGCTTCCGCGCTGCCTACGAGCAGTACTTC. Amino acids: CTSSFRAAYEQYF.

Points on this clonotype: The junction differs from germline at one of its ends, possibly a read error. The V call is TRBV6-2 or TRBV6-3, the J call TRBJ2-2, with 10 bases lining up with TRBD2. The length of the CDR3 is 16 residues. Germline CDR1 reads MNHEY; CDR2 reads SVGEGT. The CDR3 loop is CASSYYLAGDTGKLFF. The CDR3 DNA reads as TGTGCCAGCAGTTACTACCTAGCGGGAGACACCGGGAAGCTGTTTTTT.

To note about this clonotype: A read error may produce the germline difference seen at one junction end. V and J are TRBV6-5 and TRBJ2-1, with D unclear. Germline values: CDR1 MNHEY, CDR2 SVGAGI. The CDR3 has 15 residues. CDR3 DNA: TGTGCCAGCTCCTATAGCCGGTCGATGAACAATGGGCAGTTCTTC. This codes for CASSYSRSMNNGQFF.

This clonotype was observed a handful of times. The V call is TRBV12-3 or TRBV12-4, the J call TRBJ2-7; possible D gene TRBD2, 6 bases. This CDR3 contains 13 residues. Deletions cut 5 bases from V and 2 bases from J, with 10 bases between. CDR3 in DNA: TGTGCCAGCAGTCTGGACTATGCCTACGAGCAGTACTTC. Its translation: CASSLDYAYEQYF.

Note on this clonotype: Given a much more abundant clone one base away, this may be a read error. This chain joins TRBV4-3 and TRBJ2-5; D may correspond to TRBD1 or TRBD2 (5 bases each). Trimming took off 3 bases at V and 5 bases at J, with 16 bases between the two ends. CDR1 is LGHNA, CDR2 YSLEER, per germline. The CDR3 extends over 15 amino acids. CDR3 residues: CASSQGDGQVETQYF. CDR3 bases: TGCGCCAGCAGCCAGGGGGATGGCCAGGTTGAGACCCAGTACTTC.

Points on this clonotype: A much larger clonotype is one base distant, so this may be a read error. The chain links TRBV24-1 to TRBJ1-4; TRBD1 might be the D (5 bases). V lost 5 bases to trimming and J lost 4 bases, with 16 bases between them. CDR3 length equals 16 residues. Germline V gene sequence: CDR1 KGHDR, CDR2 SFDVKD. The DNA of the CDR3 is TGTGCCACCAGTGGTCCCGGGGACGGCTTTAATGAAAAACTGTTTTTT. As protein: CATSGPGDGFNEKLFF.

With regard to this clonotype: Germline and junction disagree at one end, which may indicate a read error. The J gene is TRBJ2-1, the V gene TRBV5-5, with TRBD2 matching 13 bases. The CDR3 extends over 14 amino acids. In germline, CDR1 is SGHKS, CDR2 YYEKEE (reference sequence). CDR3 loop: CANSLGTQGLAGFF. In DNA form, the CDR3 reads TGTGCCAACAGCCTAGGGACACAGGGACTAGCGGGATTCTTC.

A note on this clonotype: With a much larger clone just one base away, this may be a read error. The chain couples TRBV6-5 to TRBJ2-2, with no clear D. CDR1 and CDR2 (germline): MNHEY, SVGAGI. This CDR3 is 15 amino acids long. The CDR3 here is CASSYLTSNTWELFF. In DNA form, the CDR3 reads TGTGCCAGCAGTTACCTTACATCGAACACCTGGGAGCTGTTTTTT.

Comments on this clonotype: A read error may explain this, as a much larger clone is one base away. The J gene is TRBJ1-4, the V gene TRBV29-1; unclear D gene. The CDR3 consists of 13 residues. From germline, CDR1 is SQVTM and CDR2 ANQGSEA. The V end lost 8 bases, the J end lost 8 bases, and 18 bases lay between the germline ends. CDR3 coding DNA: TGCAGCACATACCACACCCTAGGGGAAAAACTGTTTTTT. Its translation is CSTYHTLGEKLFF.

For this clonotype: A much more abundant neighbour one base away suggests this may be a read error. J is TRBJ1-2 and V is TRBV12-3 or TRBV12-4; D gene uncertain. This CDR3 comprises 12 residues. Written as DNA, the CDR3 is TGTGTCAGCAGTCCCGGCGAGGGTGGCTACACCTTC. It yields the protein CVSSPGEGGYTF.

The rearrangement links TRBV19 to TRBJ1-5, with a weak D call TRBD1 (6 bases). The CDR3 covers 16 residues. Trimming shortened V by 4 bases and J by 4 bases, and 17 bases separated the two germline ends. Germline V lookup: CDR1 LNHDA, CDR2 SQIVND (reference sequence). The CDR3 DNA reads as TGTGCCAGTAGTAATTCAGGGGCTCGGGGTAATCAGCCCCAGCATTTT. Protein: CASSNSGARGNQPQHF. Based on the CDR3 plus reference TRBV19 and TRBJ1-5, the full variable domain is DGGITQSPKYLFRKEGQNVTLSCEQNLNHDAMYWYRQDPGQGLRLIYYSQIVNDFQKGDIAEGYSVSREKKESFPLTVTSAQKNPTAFYLCASSNSGARGNQPQHFGDGTRLSIL.

This clonotype was counted only a few times. CDR3: CASSPGDRYQETQYF. The CDR3 DNA reads TGTGCCAGCAGTCCAGGGGACCGGTACCAAGAGACCCAGTACTTC. V is TRBV28 and J is TRBJ2-5, with D perhaps matching TRBD1 (6 bases). Trimming removed 5 bases at V and 0 bases at J, with 13 bases between. The CDR3 is made up of 15 amino acids. Per the germline V gene, CDR1 is MDHEN and CDR2 is SYDVKM.

The J gene is TRBJ2-7, the V gene TRBV11-1; D might be TRBD1 (5 bases). Germline-derived CDR1 and CDR2 are SGHAT and FQDESV (reference sequence). The CDR3 has 14 residues. Between the trimmed V and J ends, which lost 5 bases and 12 bases, there was a span of 23 bases. The CDR3 DNA reads TGTGCCAGCAGCCCGCCGCCAGGGTACTACGAGTGGTACTTC. It encodes CASSPPPGYYEWYF.

The sample holds one count of this clonotype. The junction does not match germline at one end; this may be a read error. The V call is TRBV5-6, the J call TRBJ2-2; D possibly corresponds to TRBD1 (7 bases). The germline gives CDR1 SGHDT, CDR2 YYEEEE. This CDR3 is built from 17 residues. The CDR3 DNA follows: TGTGTCAGCAGCTCCCTCCCCAGGGGGGCGAACACCGGGGAGCTGTTTTTT. Translating it yields CVSSSLPRGANTGELFF.

As for this clonotype: This may stem from a read error, because a much larger clone lies one nucleotide away. This rearrangement joins TRBV5-5 to TRBJ2-7; unclear D gene. This CDR3 contains 15 residues. Germline V CDR1 and CDR2: SGHKS, YYEKEE (reference sequence). CDR3 nucleotides: TGTGCCGGCAGCCCCCGTCTGGCTAGCTCCTACGAGCAGTACTTC. It codes for CAGSPRLASSYEQYF.

The chain combines TRBV4-1 with TRBJ1-1; unclear D gene. The CDR3 sequence is 12 residues long. The V gene lost 4 bases and the J gene lost 4 bases, with 7 bases spanning the gap. Germline V gene lookup returns CDR1 MGHRA and CDR2 YSYEKL. The DNA of the CDR3 is TGCGCCAGCAGCCTAGACGCCACTGAAGCTTTCTTT. Its translation: CASSLDATEAFF.

As regards this clonotype: A much larger clone is a single base away; this may be a read error. For the CDR3, the DNA is TGTGCCAGCACCTGCGGGGGACAGACATACGAGCAGTACTTC. Its protein is CASTCGGQTYEQYF. The chain recombines TRBV12-3 or TRBV12-4 with TRBJ2-7; D tentatively fits TRBD1 or TRBD2 (7 bases each). The V and J ends lost 7 bases and 4 bases respectively, with 17 bases between them. The CDR3 contains 14 residues.

Regarding this clonotype: A read error is possible here, since a much larger clone lies one base away. The rearrangement joins TRBV6-6 to TRBJ1-4, with TRBD1 matching over 8 bases. Per germline, CDR1 MNHNY and CDR2 SVGAGI (reference sequence). The CDR3 extends over 14 amino acids. With 7 bases clipped from V and 4 bases from J, the junction kept 5 bases outside the gene matches. This chain's CDR3 is CASNAGQGNEKLFF. The CDR3 DNA follows: TGTGCCAGCAACGCCGGACAGGGTAATGAAAAACTGTTTTTT.

V and J are TRBV28 and TRBJ1-5; the D gene is possibly TRBD1 (6 bases). This CDR3 contains 14 residues. V lost 8 bases and J lost 0, with 11 bases in between. CDR1 and CDR2 from the germline V gene are MDHEN and SYDVKM. The CDR3 DNA follows: TGTGCCAGCTGTGGACAGACTAGCAATCAGCCCCAGCATTTT. It specifies CASCGQTSNQPQHF.